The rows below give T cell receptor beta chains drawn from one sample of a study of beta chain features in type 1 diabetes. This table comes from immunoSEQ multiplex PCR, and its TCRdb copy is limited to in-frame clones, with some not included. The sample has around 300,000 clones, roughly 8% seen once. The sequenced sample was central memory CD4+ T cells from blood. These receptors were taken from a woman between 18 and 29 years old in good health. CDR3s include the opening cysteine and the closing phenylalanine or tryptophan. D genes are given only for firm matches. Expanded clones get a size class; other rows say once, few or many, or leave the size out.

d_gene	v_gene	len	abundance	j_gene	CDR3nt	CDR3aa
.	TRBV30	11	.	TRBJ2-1	TGTGCCTGGAGTGTCTACAATGAGCAGTTCTTC	CAWSVYNEQFF
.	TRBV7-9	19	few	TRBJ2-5	TGTGCCAGCAGCACCCGACGAGGGGCAGGCTCCCAAAAAAAAGAGACCCAGTACTTC	CASSTRRGAGSQKKETQYF
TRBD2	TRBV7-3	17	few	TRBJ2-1	TGTGCCAGCAGCTTATCCCCCCGGACTAGCGGCCACAATGAGCAGTTCTTC	CASSLSPRTSGHNEQFF
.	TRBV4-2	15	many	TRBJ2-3	TGTGCCAGCAGCCAAGGGGACTCGGTGGCAGATACGCAGTATTTT	CASSQGDSVADTQYF
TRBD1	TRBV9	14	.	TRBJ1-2	TGTGCCAGCAGCAAGCAGGGGGCCCAGTATGGCTACACCTTC	CASSKQGAQYGYTF
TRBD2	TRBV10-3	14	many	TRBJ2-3	TGTGCCATCGCCGCGGGGGGGAAGTCAGATACGCAGTATTTT	CAIAAGGKSDTQYF
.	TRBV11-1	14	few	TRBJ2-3	TGTGCCAGCAGCTTACCGGGGAGCGGAGATACGCAGTATTTT	CASSLPGSGDTQYF
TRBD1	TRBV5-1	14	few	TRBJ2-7	TGCGCCAGCAGCCAAGGACAGGGTCATGACGAGCAGTACTTC	CASSQGQGHDEQYF
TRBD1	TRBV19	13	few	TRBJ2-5	TGTGCCAGTAGTAAGGGGACAGAAGAGACCCAGTACTTC	CASSKGTEETQYF
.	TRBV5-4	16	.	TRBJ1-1	TGTGCCAGCAGCTTGCGGGGTGCGGGGGCAAGGGGTGAAGCTTTCTTT	CASSLRGAGARGEAFF
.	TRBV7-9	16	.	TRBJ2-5	TGTGCCAGCAGCTTAGGACCGGGGGGCCCCGGGGAGACCCAGTACTTC	CASSLGPGGPGETQYF
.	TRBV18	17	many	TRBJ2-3	TGTGCCAGCTCATCCCTCGGGGGACGCGGTAGCACAGATACGCAGTATTTT	CASSSLGGRGSTDTQYF
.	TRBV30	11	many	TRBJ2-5	TGTGCCTGGACAGGGTCGGAGACCCAGTACTTC	CAWTGSETQYF
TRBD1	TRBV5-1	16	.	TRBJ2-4	TGCGCCAGCAGCCCCGGGACAGGCCATAGAGAGTACATTCAGTACTTC	CASSPGTGHREYIQYF
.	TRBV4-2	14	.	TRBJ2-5	TGTGCCAGCAGCCAAGTGGGGGAAGGAGAGACCCAGTACTTC	CASSQVGEGETQYF
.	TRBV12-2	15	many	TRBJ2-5	TGTGCAAGTCGCTTAAGCCGGGAGACGGTAGAGACCCAGTACTTC	CASRLSRETVETQYF
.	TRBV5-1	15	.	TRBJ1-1	TGCGCCAGCAGCCCGACAGCGCCAGGCAGCACTGAAGCTTTCTTT	CASSPTAPGSTEAFF
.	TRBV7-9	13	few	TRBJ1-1	TGTGCCAGCAGCTTTGGCCAGTCCACTGAAGCTTTCTTT	CASSFGQSTEAFF
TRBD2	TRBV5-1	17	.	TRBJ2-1	TGCGCCAGCAGCTCGGGACTAGCGGGAGGGCCGAGGAATGAGCAGTTCTTC	CASSSGLAGGPRNEQFF
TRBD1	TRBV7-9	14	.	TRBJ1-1	TGTGCCAGCAGCTTGAGGGGGCTTAACACTGAAGCTTTCTTT	CASSLRGLNTEAFF
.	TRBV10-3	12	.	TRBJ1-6	TGTGCCGCCGCTGGGGTGAATTCACCCCTCCACTTT	CAAAGVNSPLHF
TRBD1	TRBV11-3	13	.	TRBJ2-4	TGTGCCAGCAGCAGACAGGGTGGGAACATTCAGTACTTC	CASSRQGGNIQYF
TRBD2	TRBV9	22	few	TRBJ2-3	TGTGCCAGCAGCGTAGAGGTTCGGCTAGCGGGGCACCTACACAAGGGAACAGATACGCAGTATTTT	CASSVEVRLAGHLHKGTDTQYF
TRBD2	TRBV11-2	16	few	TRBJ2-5	TGTGCCAGCAGCTTAGTTTCTACGGGACTAGCGGAGACCCAGTACTTC	CASSLVSTGLAETQYF